This TCR beta chain was documented in a study of T-cell memory formation after mild COVID-19 (dated by TCRdb to the early 2020s). At the level of the whole study: Most TCR sequence clusters were specific to one of the two donors. T-cell clones expanding and contracting after mild COVID-19 in two donors were tracked by longitudinal TCRalpha and TCRbeta repertoire sequencing. The cohort was made up of two young adult volunteers, one female and one male, who were previously healthy.

The investigation overall reported the following: Clones contracting from day 15 to 85 had balanced CD4/CD8 phenotypes, while a second wave expanding from day 15 to 37 was biased towards CD4+. Some responding clones were detected in pre-infection memory, which suggested that pre-existing cross-reactive memory T cells had joined the SARS-CoV-2 response. The study included only two mild cases, and larger cohorts that include severe cases with pre-infection samples were judged to be necessary. The second-wave clones that peaked on day 37 were not confirmed to be SARS-CoV-2 specific. Contracting CD4+ clones were found mainly in CM and EM memory subsets, while CD8+ clones were enriched in EMRA.

Ficoll-Paque density gradient centrifugation was used to isolate PBMCs. The germline V gene (reference sequence) gives CDR1 as LNHNV and CDR2 as YYDKDF. There are 13 amino acids in the CDR3, from cysteine to phenylalanine inclusive. The sequence is cut down to CDR3 DNA, 39 bases in frame from base 1. V gives up 5 bases and J gives up 5 bases, and the segment between their germline ends measures 12 bases. TCRdb records Illumina NovaSeq 6000 as the sequencer. cDNA libraries for TCRalpha and TCRbeta were prepared by 5'RACE using constant-segment primers, with sample barcodes and unique molecular identifiers added. RNA was extracted from every sample with Trizol reagent. Library amplification was performed in two PCR steps, and a second sample barcode and Illumina TruSeq adapters were introduced in the second step. Libraries were sequenced on an Illumina NovaSeq with 2 x 150 bp paired-end reads. The study's processing was this. Demultiplexing of reads and collapsing into UMI-guided consensus sequences were performed with migec v1.2.7. Using mixcr v2.1.11, UMI consensuses were aligned to TRA and TRB V and J templates and then assembled into clonotypes. Clonotypes were classified as expanded or contracted when called significant by both edgeR and NoisET, with noise models trained on biological replicates. For edgeR calls, a false discovery rate-adjusted p below 0.01 and a log2 fold-change threshold of 1 were applied. As an exploratory analysis of dynamics, max-normalized trajectories of the 1000 most abundant clonotypes were examined by PCA with hierarchical clustering. Separately sequenced CD4+ and CD8+ repertoires were used to assign a CD4 or CD8 phenotype to each responding clone. The public reads were reanalyzed by TCRdb: fastp trimming at Q25, MiXCR alignment, in-frame beta chains only. When rows share a CDR3 protein, they turn into one entry using the most common DNA and genes. The V and J calls were not made by the authors but by TCRdb's processing. The sample profile shows 30,000 to 35,000 distinct CDR3 sequences; around 20% of them were found once. The top ten constitute less than 2% of the sample.

The table lists this clonotype with many counts. There is no known antigen for this receptor. The input lacks base qualities; no much larger clone sits a single base away. The origin of this receptor is an adult who had mild COVID-19 (a few samples of this study predate the infection). The sample titles of this study are shuffled in the database, so cell type and time point are left out. The sequenced material came from PBMCs or a T cell subset sorted from them (not recorded which). The V and J genes are TRBV15 and TRBJ1-1; D gene: possibly TRBD1, on 6 matching bases. The CDR3 has the sequence CATSPTGWTEAFF. The nucleotide sequence is given as TGTGCCACCAGCCCAACAGGGTGGACTGAAGCTTTCTTT.